A single sample gave rise to the 30 T cell receptor beta chains below, sequenced in a study of blood T cell repertoires in COVID-19. The method was immunoSEQ multiplex PCR; TCRdb's version includes in-frame clones alone and lacks a portion of them. The sample has more than 85,000 clones; over 70% are singletons. Sequenced sample: peripheral blood. These receptor sequences come from a woman between 45 and 65 years old with acute or convalescent COVID-19.

V and J are TRBV24-1 and TRBJ2-1, with D possibly TRBD2 on 5 matching bases. The CDR3 covers 14 residues. CDR1 is KGHDR and CDR2 is SFDVKD in the germline V gene. Trimming stripped 3 bases from V and 12 bases from J, with 17 bases between. For the CDR3, the DNA is TGTGCCACCAGTGATGTCATCGGGGTCTCGGGGCAGTTCTTC. Its translation: CATSDVIGVSGQFF.

The chain recombines TRBV5-1 with TRBJ1-6, with 7 bases lining up with TRBD1. Germline lookup yields CDR1 SGHRS and CDR2 YFSETQ. V lost 7 bases to trimming and J lost 0 bases; unmatched junction nucleotides: 4. The CDR3 spans 15 residues. The CDR3 loop is CASSTGISYNSPLHF. CDR3 nucleotide sequence: TGCGCCAGCTCGACAGGGATCTCCTATAATTCACCCCTCCACTTT.

The genes are TRBV18 and TRBJ2-2; 10 bases align to TRBD1. The germline CDR1 and CDR2 sequences are KGHSH and LQKENI. The V segment lost 2 bases and the J segment 0 bases; nucleotides outside the gene matches: 9. The CDR3 covers 19 residues. CDR3 DNA: TGTGCCAGCTCACCAGTCTCGGGACAGGGGCCTTCGAACACCGGGGAGCTGTTTTTT. This sequence encodes CASSPVSGQGPSNTGELFF.

The rearrangement joins TRBV4-2 to TRBJ1-4; D is perhaps TRBD1 (6 bases). Trimming removed 4 bases at V and 4 bases at J, with 16 bases between. The CDR3 sequence is 16 residues long. Germline values: CDR1 LGHNA, CDR2 YNFKEQ. The CDR3 sequence is CASSRNPGDVNEKLFF. CDR3 bases: TGTGCCAGCAGCCGAAATCCAGGGGATGTTAATGAAAAACTGTTTTTT.

This clone was detected only a few times. The gene calls are TRBV3-1 (or the pseudogene TRBV3-2) and TRBJ1-1, with D possibly TRBD1 on 5 matching bases. Germline V gives CDR1 LGHDT, CDR2 YNNKEL (reference sequence). V was trimmed by 0 bases and J by 3 bases, leaving 8 bases between them. The CDR3 length is 14 residues. The CDR3: CASSQDAQDTEAFF. CDR3 DNA: TGTGCCAGCAGCCAAGATGCACAGGACACTGAAGCTTTCTTT.

V gene TRBV13 combines with J gene TRBJ1-2; a possible D gene is TRBD1 (5 bases). Trimming took off 1 base at V and 4 bases at J, with 10 bases between the two ends. In germline, CDR1 is PRHDT, CDR2 FYEKMQ (reference sequence). The CDR3 length is 14 residues. The CDR3 spells CASSLDGGTYGYTF. The CDR3 nucleotides are TGTGCCAGCAGCTTAGACGGGGGGACCTATGGCTACACCTTC.

V and J are TRBV30 and TRBJ2-3; 8 nucleotides align to TRBD2. The V and J ends lost 3 bases and 7 bases, in that order; junction bases with no gene match: 15. The CDR3 is made up of 16 amino acids. Looked up from germline, CDR1 is GTSNPN and CDR2 is SVGIG (reference sequence). CDR3 sequence reads: CAWRDYTGTRVNTQYF. CDR3 nucleotides: TGTGCCTGGAGGGATTACACCGGGACTAGAGTGAATACGCAGTATTTT.

The chain is built from TRBV6-5 and TRBJ1-1, with D perhaps TRBD1 (5 bases). The CDR3 length is 14 residues. With 6 bases removed from V and 5 bases from J, the gap between germline ends came to 16 bases. Germline lookup yields CDR1 MNHEY and CDR2 SVGAGI. The CDR3: CASSYQQTATEAFF. The DNA for the CDR3 is TGTGCCAGCAGCTACCAGCAGACAGCGACTGAAGCTTTCTTT.

Comments on this clone: Distinct nucleotide sequences in the sample also encode this CDR3. The chain links TRBV19 to TRBJ2-7; the D is unclear. The CDR3 has 14 amino acids. V gave up 10 bases and J gave up 2 bases, with 18 bases separating them. Germline V gene data show CDR1 as LNHDA and CDR2 as SQIVND (reference sequence). The CDR3 loop is CATNDGAGTYEQYF. CDR3 coding DNA: TGTGCCACAAACGATGGTGCAGGCACCTACGAGCAGTACTTC.

The chain employs TRBV28 and TRBJ1-5; a possible D gene is TRBD1 (6 bases). The CDR3 consists of 13 residues. Germline-derived CDR1 and CDR2 are MDHEN and SYDVKM. Trimming cost V 6 bases and J 7 bases, with 13 bases left between them. CDR3 protein: CASRTRGKQPQHF. CDR3 in DNA: TGTGCCAGCAGGACAAGGGGGAAACAGCCCCAGCATTTT.

In its sample, this clone was seen a few times. V is TRBV5-4 and J is TRBJ1-1, with no clear D. Trimming cost V 6 bases and J 5 bases, with 14 bases left between them. The CDR3 runs 13 residues. CDR1 SGHNT and CDR2 YYREEE come from the germline V gene (reference sequence). CDR3 nucleotides: TGTGCCAGCACCCTTGGCCGAGGGACTGAAGCTTTCTTT. Residues: CASTLGRGTEAFF.

J is TRBJ2-2 and V is TRBV6-5; 9 bases match TRBD1. The J segment lost 5 bases and the V segment lost 0 bases, leaving 1 base of the junction unmatched. CDR1 and CDR2 (germline): MNHEY, SVGAGI. CDR3 length: 15 amino acids. The CDR3 sequence: CASSYSTGGTGELFF. The CDR3 region has the DNA TGTGCCAGCAGTTACTCGACAGGGGGAACCGGGGAGCTGTTTTTT.

J is TRBJ1-6 and V is TRBV18; TRBD1 aligns across 7 bases. The CDR3 is 14 residues long. J lost 8 bases, V lost 2 bases, and 3 bases had no gene match. Germline V gene sequence: CDR1 KGHSH, CDR2 LQKENI. This chain's CDR3 is CASSPETGYSPLHF. The CDR3 DNA sequence: TGTGCCAGCTCACCAGAGACAGGGTATTCACCCCTCCACTTT.

This chain uses TRBV5-1 with TRBJ2-7, with D perhaps matching TRBD2 (5 bases). The CDR3 covers 14 residues. Per the germline V gene, CDR1 is SGHRS and CDR2 is YFSETQ. The V and J ends lost 4 bases and 11 bases respectively, with 22 bases between them. The CDR3 DNA reads TGCGCCAGCAGCGCGGCCCTGGGTGGGGAGATTAAGTACTTC. This encodes CASSAALGGEIKYF.

This chain uses TRBV5-6 with TRBJ1-1; the match to TRBD1 covers 11 bases. Germline trimming cut 6 bases from V and 1 base from J; bases unmatched to any gene: 5. CDR1 and CDR2 from the germline V gene are SGHDT and YYEEEE. This CDR3 is built from 15 residues. CDR3: CASKKDRGQNTEAFF. CDR3 in DNA: TGTGCCAGCAAAAAGGACAGGGGGCAGAACACTGAAGCTTTCTTT. The variable domain in full, with the rest retrieved from reference TRBV5-6 and TRBJ1-1, is DAGVTQSPTHLIKTRGQQVTLRCSPKSGHDTVSWYQQALGQGPQFIFQYYEEEERQRGNFPDRFSGHQFPNYSSELNVNALLLGDSALYLCASKKDRGQNTEAFFGQGTRLTVV.

V is TRBV5-4 and J is TRBJ1-4; TRBD1 is a possible D gene (6 bases). Germline V lookup: CDR1 SGHNT, CDR2 YYREEE (reference sequence). V lost 0 bases and J lost 3, with 9 bases in between. CDR3 size: 15 residues. The CDR3 protein is CASSLDQGSNEKLFF. The DNA of the CDR3 is TGTGCCAGCAGCTTGGATCAGGGGTCTAATGAAAAACTGTTTTTT.

In its sample, this clone was seen a few times. The chain uses TRBV27 and TRBJ2-7; TRBD1 aligns across 10 bases. V was pared by 4 bases and J by 12 bases, with 12 bases of the junction left unmatched. Germline V gives CDR1 MNHEY, CDR2 SMNVEV (reference sequence). The CDR3 runs 14 residues. The CDR3 region has the DNA TGTGCCAGCAGTTCGACAGGGGGCACTAGCAGACGGTACTTC. It yields the protein CASSSTGGTSRRYF.

This chain connects TRBV7-3 to TRBJ1-1; possibly TRBD1 for D (6 bases). The germline CDR1 and CDR2 sequences are SGHTA and FQGTGA. CDR3 length: 14 residues. Trimming cost V 4 bases and J 5 bases, with 14 bases left between them. CDR3 DNA sequence: TGTGCCAGCAGCTCACAGGGAAGCGGTACTGAAGCTTTCTTT. Translating gives CASSSQGSGTEAFF.

J is TRBJ2-6 and V is TRBV10-1, with 7 bases aligning to TRBD1. CDR1 is WNHNN, CDR2 SYGVQD, per germline (reference sequence). This CDR3 comprises 15 residues. Trimming at V came to 6 bases and at J to 1 base, leaving 3 bases not matched to a gene. The chain's CDR3 is CASSPGGSGANVLTF. The CDR3 DNA follows: TGCGCCAGCAGCCCAGGGGGATCTGGGGCCAACGTCCTGACTTTC.

The chain uses TRBV6-5 and TRBJ1-2, with a possible D match to TRBD1 (6 bases). Deletions cut 6 bases from V and 3 bases from J, with 11 bases between. CDR1 and CDR2 (germline): MNHEY, SVGAGI. The length of the CDR3 is 13 residues. The CDR3 bases are TGTGCCAGCAGCACCGGGACATACTATGGCTACACCTTC. This codes for CASSTGTYYGYTF.

CDR3 coding DNA: TGTGCCAGTAGTCTGACAGGGATTAATTCTGGAAACACCATATATTTT. This encodes CASSLTGINSGNTIYF. This chain links TRBV19 with TRBJ1-3, with 7 nucleotides matching TRBD1. Germline CDR1 and CDR2: LNHDA and SQIVND (reference sequence). The CDR3 spans 16 residues. The J segment lost 1 base and the V segment lost 5 bases, leaving 8 bases of the junction unmatched.

The J gene is TRBJ1-5, the V gene TRBV18, with a weak D call TRBD1 (6 bases). CDR3 length: 15 residues. Germline-derived CDR1 and CDR2 are KGHSH and LQKENI. V shed 2 bases and J shed 6 bases, with 14 bases lying between them. The CDR3 DNA follows: TGTGCCAGCTCACCAGTATGGGGGGGCGGTCAGCCCCAGCATTTT. It is translated as CASSPVWGGGQPQHF.

This sequence joins TRBV5-1 and TRBJ1-6; 11 bases align to TRBD1. CDR1 and CDR2 from the germline V gene are SGHRS and YFSETQ. Trimming removed 7 bases from V and 6 bases from J; junction bases left unmatched: 3. CDR3 length: 14 residues. CDR3 coding DNA: TGCGCCAGCGGACAGGGGGCCGGTAATTCACCCCTCCACTTT. It codes for CASGQGAGNSPLHF. Full variable domain (missing parts from reference TRBV5-1 and TRBJ1-6): KAGVTQTPRYLIKTRGQQVTLSCSPISGHRSVSWYQQTPGQGLQFLFEYFSETQRNKGNFPGRFSGRQFSNSRSEMNVSTLELGDSALYLCASGQGAGNSPLHFGNGTRLTVT.

This clone was observed a few times. The chain is built from TRBV6-5 and TRBJ2-3, with 7 bases lining up with TRBD2. Per germline, CDR1 MNHEY and CDR2 SVGAGI. With 7 bases clipped from V and 3 bases from J, the junction kept 7 bases outside the gene matches. This CDR3 has 14 amino acids. CDR3 residues: CASKDGGGTDTQYF. The CDR3 region has the DNA TGTGCCAGCAAAGATGGGGGGGGTACAGATACGCAGTATTTT.

The V call is TRBV6-1, the J call TRBJ1-1, with D perhaps TRBD1 (6 bases). CDR1 and CDR2 (germline): MNHNS, SASEGT. The CDR3 covers 16 residues. Trimming pared 4 bases from V and 5 bases from J, leaving 20 bases between. The CDR3 reads CASSASDRKKVTEAFF. DNA of the CDR3: TGTGCCAGCAGTGCCAGTGACAGGAAAAAGGTGACTGAAGCTTTCTTT.

The chain couples TRBV4-2 to TRBJ2-2; TRBD2 agrees at 9 bases. With 0 bases clipped from V and 6 bases from J, the junction kept 14 bases outside the gene matches. The CDR3 totals 19 residues. CDR1 and CDR2 (germline): LGHNA, YNFKEQ. For the CDR3, the DNA is TGTGCCAGCAGCCAAGATCTCGGGCGGGGGGGCTGGAGTGCCGGGGAGCTGTTTTTT. It specifies CASSQDLGRGGWSAGELFF.

V and J are TRBV4-1 and TRBJ2-5; no clear D gene. Germline V gene sequence: CDR1 MGHRA, CDR2 YSYEKL. CDR3 length equals 15 residues. Trimming removed 1 base at V and 3 bases at J, with 12 bases between. The CDR3 is CASSQVNSPKETQYF. The CDR3 bases are TGCGCCAGCAGCCAAGTGAACAGTCCCAAAGAGACCCAGTACTTC.

J is TRBJ1-2 and V is TRBV19; D gene uncertain. V was trimmed by 6 bases and J by 3 bases, leaving 17 bases between them. From germline, CDR1 is LNHDA and CDR2 SQIVND (reference sequence). This CDR3 has 15 residues. Here the CDR3 reads CASSIGAASDYGYTF. The CDR3, as DNA: TGTGCCAGTAGCATTGGAGCAGCTTCCGACTATGGCTACACCTTC. The complete variable domain, with remaining parts taken from reference TRBV19 and TRBJ1-2, reads DGGITQSPKYLFRKEGQNVTLSCEQNLNHDAMYWYRQDPGQGLRLIYYSQIVNDFQKGDIAEGYSVSREKKESFPLTVTSAQKNPTAFYLCASSIGAASDYGYTFGSGTRLTVV.

This sequence joins TRBV4-2 and TRBJ1-4; D might be TRBD1 (5 bases). The germline V gene encodes CDR1 LGHNA and CDR2 YNFKEQ. Trimming left V 4 bases short and J 8 bases short, with 17 bases between. The CDR3 sequence is 15 residues long. The CDR3 region is CASSRSGTNVEKLFF. The CDR3, as DNA: TGTGCCAGCAGCCGTTCCGGGACTAACGTCGAAAAACTGTTTTTT.

The rearrangement joins TRBV29-1 to TRBJ1-2; unclear D gene. The V end was cut by 1 base, the J end by 2 bases, with 5 bases between. CDR3 length: 12 residues. The germline V gene has CDR1 SQVTM and CDR2 ANQGSEA. CDR3 sequence (DNA): TGCAGCGTTGAAGTCAAAAACTATGGCTACACCTTC. It specifies CSVEVKNYGYTF. The whole variable domain, remainder taken from reference TRBV29-1 and TRBJ1-2, is SAVISQKPSRDICQRGTSLTIQCQVDSQVTMMFWYRQQPGQSLTLIATANQGSEATYESGFVIDKFPISRPNLTFSTLTVSNMSPEDSSIYLCSVEVKNYGYTFGSGTRLTVV.